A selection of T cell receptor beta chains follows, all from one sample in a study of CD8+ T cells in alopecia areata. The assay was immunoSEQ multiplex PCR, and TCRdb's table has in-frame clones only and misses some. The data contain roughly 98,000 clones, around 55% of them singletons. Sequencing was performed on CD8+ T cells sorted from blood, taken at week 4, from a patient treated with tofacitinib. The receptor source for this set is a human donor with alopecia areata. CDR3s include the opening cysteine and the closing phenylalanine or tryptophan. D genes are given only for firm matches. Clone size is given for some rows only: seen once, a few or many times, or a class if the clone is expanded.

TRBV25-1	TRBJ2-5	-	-	TGTGCCAGCAGTGATGCACAAGCGCTACAAGAGACCCAGTACTTC	CASSDAQALQETQYF
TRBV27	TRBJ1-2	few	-	TGTGCCAGCAGTTTGGGAGGGGCTTCTGGCTATGGCTACACCTTC	CASSLGGASGYGYTF
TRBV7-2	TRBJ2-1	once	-	TGTGCCAGCAGCTTAGCGTGGGGAGATGTTGAGCAGTTCTTC	CASSLAWGDVEQFF
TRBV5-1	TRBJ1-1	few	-	TGCGCCAGCAGCTTGTTCGGTTCCAACACTGAAGCTTTCTTT	CASSLFGSNTEAFF
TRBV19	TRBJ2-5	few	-	TGTGCCAGTAGTGCGGCTGGAGAGACCCAGTACTTC	CASSAAGETQYF
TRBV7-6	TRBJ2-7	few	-	TGTGCCAGCAGCGCGGGAGCCGGACAGGGACCCTACGAGCAGTACTTC	CASSAGAGQGPYEQYF
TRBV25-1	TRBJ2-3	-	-	TGTGCCGCGAAGGTTTTTGCAGGACGCCCTAGCACAGATACGCAGTATTTT	CAAKVFAGRPSTDTQYF
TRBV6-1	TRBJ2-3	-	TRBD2	TGTGCCAGCAGTGAATACCAGCGGGGTGGAGATACGCAGTATTTT	CASSEYQRGGDTQYF
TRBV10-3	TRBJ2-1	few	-	TGTGCCATCAGCTCAACGATGGCGGATGAGCAGTTCTTC	CAISSTMADEQFF
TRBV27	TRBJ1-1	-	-	TGTGCCAGCAGTCCTTCGACAGGTCTGAACACTGAAGCTTTCTTT	CASSPSTGLNTEAFF
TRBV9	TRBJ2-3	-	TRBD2	TGTGCCAGCAGCCCCCGGACTAGCGGGAAGGTAGATACGCAGTATTTT	CASSPRTSGKVDTQYF
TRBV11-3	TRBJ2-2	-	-	TGTGCCAGCAGCTTATACGGGACGAACACCGGGGAGCTGTTTTTT	CASSLYGTNTGELFF
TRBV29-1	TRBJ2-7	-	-	TGCAGCGTTGTAGGTTTGGGGACCCACGAGCAGTACTTC	CSVVGLGTHEQYF
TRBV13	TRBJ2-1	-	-	TGTGCCAGCAGCTTAGAGGGCGAGGTCAATGAGCAGTTCTTC	CASSLEGEVNEQFF
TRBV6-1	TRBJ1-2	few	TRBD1	TGTGCCAGCAGTGAAGTGATGCAGGGGGCAACGGATGGCTACACCTTC	CASSEVMQGATDGYTF
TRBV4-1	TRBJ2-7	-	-	TGCGCCAGCAGCCAAGGTACGGGGCTCAGCGAGCAGTACTTC	CASSQGTGLSEQYF
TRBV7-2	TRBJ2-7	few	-	TGTGCCAGCAGCTCCCCGGGGTACGAGCAGTACTTC	CASSSPGYEQYF
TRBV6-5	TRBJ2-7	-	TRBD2	TGTGCCAGCAGTTTCACTAGCGACCGGGAGCAGTACTTC	CASSFTSDREQYF
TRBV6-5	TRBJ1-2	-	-	TGTGCCAGCAGTTACTATGGGACGGATGGCTACACCTTC	CASSYYGTDGYTF
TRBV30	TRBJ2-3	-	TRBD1	TGTGCCTGGAACACAGGGGTCTCCGGTCAAGATACGCAGTATTTT	CAWNTGVSGQDTQYF
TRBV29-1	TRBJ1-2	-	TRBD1	TGCAGCGTCAAACAGGGGGGAGGCTACACCTTC	CSVKQGGGYTF
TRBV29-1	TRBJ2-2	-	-	TGCAGCGTTGACGCGGGGCTCGGCACCGGGGAGCTGTTTTTT	CSVDAGLGTGELFF
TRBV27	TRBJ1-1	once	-	TGTGCCAGCAGCCAAACAGGGTTTGAAGCTTTCTTT	CASSQTGFEAFF
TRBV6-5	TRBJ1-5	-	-	TGTGCCAGCAACCAGGGTGTGGGTCAGCCCCAGCATTTT	CASNQGVGQPQHF